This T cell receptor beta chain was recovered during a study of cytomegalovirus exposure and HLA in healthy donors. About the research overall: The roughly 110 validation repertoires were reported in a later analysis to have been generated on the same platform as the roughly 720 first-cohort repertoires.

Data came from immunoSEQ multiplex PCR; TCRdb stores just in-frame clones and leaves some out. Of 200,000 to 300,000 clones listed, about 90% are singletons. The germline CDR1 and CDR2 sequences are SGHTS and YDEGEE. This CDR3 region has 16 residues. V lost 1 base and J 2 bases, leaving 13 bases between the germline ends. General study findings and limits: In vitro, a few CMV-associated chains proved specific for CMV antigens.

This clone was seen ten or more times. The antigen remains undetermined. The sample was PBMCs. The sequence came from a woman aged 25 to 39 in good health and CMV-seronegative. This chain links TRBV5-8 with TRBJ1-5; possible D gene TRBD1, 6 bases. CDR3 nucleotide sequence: TGTGCCAGCAGCTTGAGGGGGGCGGTCGGCAATCAGCCCCAGCATTTT. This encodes CASSLRGAVGNQPQHF.